The following is a T cell receptor (beta chain) sequence with its context. Its antigen is not known. Profiling relied on immunoSEQ multiplex PCR, and the TCRdb table lists in-frame clones only, not all of them. The table lists approximately 330,000 clones, 80% of them singletons. Trimming shortened V by 5 bases and J by 8 bases, and 15 bases separated the two germline ends. This CDR3 has 13 residues. The germline gives CDR1 SGHAT, CDR2 FQNNGV. These data are taken from a study of cytotoxic CD8 clonotypes in ibrutinib-treated CLL. Study-level information: After a median of approximately 68 months, roughly 14 patients stayed remitted and roughly 12 progressed; responses had been partial in approximately 24 and complete in 2. Once treatment had gone on for a median of around eleven months, range 6 to 36, response samples were drawn.

Study results and limitations: Sampling times, which were not matched between the groups, differed between sustained-remission patients and progressing patients. Under treatment, the uncommon public clonotypes either contracted or remained stable.

The sequences come from PBMCs, collected before ibrutinib treatment. This sequence was found in a human donor with chronic lymphocytic leukemia. The J gene is TRBJ1-2, the V gene TRBV11-2; D is ambiguous. This CDR3 is CASSNRRNLGYTF. CDR3 in DNA: TGTGCCAGCAGCAACCGAAGGAATTTGGGCTACACCTTC.